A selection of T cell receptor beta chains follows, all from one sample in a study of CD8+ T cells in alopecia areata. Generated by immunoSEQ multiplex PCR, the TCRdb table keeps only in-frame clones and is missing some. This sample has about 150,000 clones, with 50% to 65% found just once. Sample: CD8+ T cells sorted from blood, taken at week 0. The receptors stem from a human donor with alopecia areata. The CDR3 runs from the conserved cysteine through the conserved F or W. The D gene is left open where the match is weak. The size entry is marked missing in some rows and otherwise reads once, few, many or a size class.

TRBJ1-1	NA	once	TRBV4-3	CASSQEWGARDTEAFF	TGCGCCAGCAGCCAAGAATGGGGGGCGAGGGACACTGAAGCTTTCTTT
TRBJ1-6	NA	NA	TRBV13	CASSLRGPLHF	TGTGCCAGCAGCTTAAGGGGCCCCCTCCACTTT
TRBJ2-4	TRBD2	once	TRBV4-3	CASSQEFGGGANIQYF	TGCGCCAGCAGCCAAGAATTCGGCGGGGGGGCAAACATTCAGTACTTC
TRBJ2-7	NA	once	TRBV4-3	CASSQDVRAYEQYF	TGCGCCAGCAGCCAAGATGTCAGGGCGTACGAGCAGTACTTC
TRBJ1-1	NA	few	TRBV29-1	CSADGGSEAFF	TGCAGCGCGGACGGGGGATCTGAAGCTTTCTTT
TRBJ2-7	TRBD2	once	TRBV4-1	CASSHPVSGGAGDEQYF	TGCGCCAGCAGCCATCCGGTTAGCGGGGGGGCTGGCGACGAGCAGTACTTC
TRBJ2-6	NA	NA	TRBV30	CAWSERVPSGANVLTF	TGTGCCTGGAGTGAGAGGGTCCCCTCTGGGGCCAACGTCCTGACTTTC
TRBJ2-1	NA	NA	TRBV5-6	CASSLRVDEQFF	TGTGCCAGCAGCTTGAGGGTCGATGAGCAGTTCTTC
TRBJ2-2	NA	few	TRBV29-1	CSVVAARGTGELFF	TGCAGCGTTGTGGCCGCACGAGGGACCGGGGAGCTGTTTTTT
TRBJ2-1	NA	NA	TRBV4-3	CASSQGPKGGGSNEQFF	TGCGCCAGCAGCCAAGGTCCCAAGGGGGGGGGTAGCAATGAGCAGTTCTTC
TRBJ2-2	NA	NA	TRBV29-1	CSVVGAGGELFF	TGCAGCGTTGTGGGGGCTGGCGGGGAGCTGTTTTTT
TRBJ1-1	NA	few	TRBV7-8	CASSLVRDEAFF	TGTGCCAGCAGCTTAGTGCGGGATGAAGCTTTCTTT
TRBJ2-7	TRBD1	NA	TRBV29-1	CSGTGTGDFGGEQYF	TGCAGCGGTACCGGGACAGGGGACTTTGGCGGCGAGCAGTACTTC
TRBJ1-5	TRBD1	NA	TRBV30	CAWSVHRGDQPQHF	TGTGCCTGGAGTGTACACAGGGGGGATCAGCCCCAGCATTTT
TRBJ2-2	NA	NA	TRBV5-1	CASGFTGELFF	TGCGCCAGCGGATTCACCGGGGAGCTGTTTTTT